This T cell receptor beta chain was observed in a study of HIV-infected children after antiretroviral therapy interruption. As for the study in general: EBV and CMV exposure was recorded in most children.

Unique molecular identifiers were included in an RNA-based 3' RACE TCR library. TCRdb called the 3' RACE reads again in MiXCR, with one record for every CDR3 protein. The sample holds about 40,000 distinct CDR3 sequences, over 6% seen once. Treatment given: PENTA 11 planned treatment interruption arm or continuous ART arm. With 0 bases removed from V and 6 bases from J, the gap between germline ends came to 8 bases. In germline, CDR1 is MNHNY, CDR2 SVGAGI (reference sequence). This CDR3 contains 14 residues. This clonotype showed up many times. Sample: CD45RA+ CD4+ T cells from PBMCs, pooled from several time points, taken from a donor given antiretroviral therapy, either interrupted or continuous. The subset: naive CD4+ CD45RA+ CD45RO- T cells. The receptor was isolated from a pool of human donors with HIV. The chain links TRBV6-6 to TRBJ2-2; weak D call: TRBD2 (5 bases). The CDR3 DNA reads as TGTGCCAGCAGTTACTCAGAGGGCCCCGGGGAGCTGTTTTTT. Encoded protein: CASSYSEGPGELFF.